Described below is a single T cell receptor beta chain sequence and its context. Germline-derived CDR1 and CDR2 are KGHDR and SFDVKD. V shed 3 bases and J 3 bases; nucleotides not matched to a gene: 5. The CDR3 totals 16 residues. Sequenced by immunoSEQ multiplex PCR; TCRdb stores in-frame clones only, minus some. The sample records about 54,000 clones, 75% to 85% being singletons. The data were obtained in a study of blood T cell repertoires in COVID-19. The sequence derives from an older woman with acute or convalescent COVID-19. V gene TRBV24-1 combines with J gene TRBJ2-1, with TRBD2 identical over 9 bases. The sample was peripheral blood. CDR3 coding DNA: TGTGCCACCAGTGATAATAGCGGGAGAGGCTACAATGAGCAGTTCTTC. As protein: CATSDNSGRGYNEQFF.